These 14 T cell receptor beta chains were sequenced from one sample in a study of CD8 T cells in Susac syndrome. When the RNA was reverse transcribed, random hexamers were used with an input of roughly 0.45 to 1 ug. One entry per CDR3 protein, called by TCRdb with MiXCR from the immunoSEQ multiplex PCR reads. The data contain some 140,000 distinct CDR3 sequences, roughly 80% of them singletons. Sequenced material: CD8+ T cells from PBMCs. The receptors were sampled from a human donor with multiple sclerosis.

This CDR3 is CASSLLTTRQQYV. The CDR3 DNA sequence: TGTGCCAGCAGCTTATTAACTACCCGACAGCAGTACGTC. This chain links TRBV11-2 with TRBJ2-7; D gene ambiguous. The V end was cut by 2 bases, the J end by 8 bases, with 13 bases between. The germline gives CDR1 SGHAT, CDR2 FQNNGV. CDR3 size: 13 residues.

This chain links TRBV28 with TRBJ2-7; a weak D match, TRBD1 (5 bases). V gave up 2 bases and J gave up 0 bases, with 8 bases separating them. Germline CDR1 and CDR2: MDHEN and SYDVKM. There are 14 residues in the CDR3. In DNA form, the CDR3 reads TGTGCCAGCAGTTTACTCAGGGTCTCCTACGAGCAGTACTTC. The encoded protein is CASSLLRVSYEQYF.

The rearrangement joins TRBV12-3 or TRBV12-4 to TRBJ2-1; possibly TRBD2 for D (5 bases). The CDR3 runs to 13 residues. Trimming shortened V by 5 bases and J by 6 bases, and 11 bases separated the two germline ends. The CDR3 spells CASSPEGSNEQFF. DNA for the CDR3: TGTGCCAGCAGTCCAGAGGGTTCCAATGAGCAGTTCTTC.

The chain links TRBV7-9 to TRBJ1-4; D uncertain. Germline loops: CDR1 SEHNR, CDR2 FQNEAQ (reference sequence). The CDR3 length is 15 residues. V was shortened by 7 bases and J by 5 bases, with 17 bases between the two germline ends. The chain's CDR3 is CASTLSTESNEKLFF. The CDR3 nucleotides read TGTGCCAGCACCCTATCGACGGAGTCAAATGAAAAACTGTTTTTT.

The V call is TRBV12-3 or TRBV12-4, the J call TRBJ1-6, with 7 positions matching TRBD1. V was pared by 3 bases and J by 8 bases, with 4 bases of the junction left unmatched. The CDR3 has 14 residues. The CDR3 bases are TGTGCCAGCAGTTTCGGGACAGCCTATTCACCCCTCCACTTT. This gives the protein CASSFGTAYSPLHF.

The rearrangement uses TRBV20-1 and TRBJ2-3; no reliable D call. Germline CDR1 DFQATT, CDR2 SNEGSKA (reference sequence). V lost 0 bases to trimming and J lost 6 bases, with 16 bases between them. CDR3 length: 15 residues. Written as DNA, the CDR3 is TGCAGTGCTAGAGATATCGGCAGTCTCGGCGATACGCAGTATTTT. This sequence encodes CSARDIGSLGDTQYF.

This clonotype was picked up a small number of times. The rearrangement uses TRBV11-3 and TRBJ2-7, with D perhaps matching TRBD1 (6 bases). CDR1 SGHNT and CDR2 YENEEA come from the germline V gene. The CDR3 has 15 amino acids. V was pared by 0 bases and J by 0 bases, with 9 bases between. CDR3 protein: CASSLDGTPSYEQYF. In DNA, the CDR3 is TGTGCCAGCAGCTTAGATGGGACACCCTCCTACGAGCAGTACTTC.

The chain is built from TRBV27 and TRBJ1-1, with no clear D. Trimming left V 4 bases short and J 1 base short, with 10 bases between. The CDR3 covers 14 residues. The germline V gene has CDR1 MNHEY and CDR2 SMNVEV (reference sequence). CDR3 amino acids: CASSSWQTNTEAFF. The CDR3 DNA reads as TGTGCCAGCAGTTCTTGGCAGACGAACACTGAAGCTTTCTTT.

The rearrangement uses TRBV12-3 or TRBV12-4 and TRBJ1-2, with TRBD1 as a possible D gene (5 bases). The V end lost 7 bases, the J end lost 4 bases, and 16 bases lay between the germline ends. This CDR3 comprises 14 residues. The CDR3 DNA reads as TGTGCCAGCACATGGGGGAATCAGGGCTATGGCTACACCTTC. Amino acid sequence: CASTWGNQGYGYTF.

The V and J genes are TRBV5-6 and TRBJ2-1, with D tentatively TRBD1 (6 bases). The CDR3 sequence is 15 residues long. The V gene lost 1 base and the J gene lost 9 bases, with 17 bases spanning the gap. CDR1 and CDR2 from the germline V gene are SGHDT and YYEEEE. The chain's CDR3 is CASSLWRTGSSEQFF. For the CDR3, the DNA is TGTGCCAGCAGCTTGTGGCGAACAGGGTCTAGTGAGCAGTTCTTC.

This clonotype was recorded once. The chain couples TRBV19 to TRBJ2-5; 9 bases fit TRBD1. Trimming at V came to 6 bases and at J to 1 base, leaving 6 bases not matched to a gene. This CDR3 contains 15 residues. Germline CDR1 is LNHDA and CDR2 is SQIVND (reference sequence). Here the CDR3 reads CASRGGTGIQETQYF. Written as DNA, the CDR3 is TGTGCCAGTAGAGGGGGGACAGGGATCCAAGAGACCCAGTACTTC. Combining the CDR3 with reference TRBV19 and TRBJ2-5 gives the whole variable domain DGGITQSPKYLFRKEGQNVTLSCEQNLNHDAMYWYRQDPGQGLRLIYYSQIVNDFQKGDIAEGYSVSREKKESFPLTVTSAQKNPTAFYLCASRGGTGIQETQYFGPGTRLLVL.

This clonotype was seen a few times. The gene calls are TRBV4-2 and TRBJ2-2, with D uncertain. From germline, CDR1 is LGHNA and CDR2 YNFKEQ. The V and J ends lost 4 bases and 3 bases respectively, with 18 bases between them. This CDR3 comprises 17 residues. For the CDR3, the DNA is TGTGCCAGCAGCCCGGCCCCGCTAGTGTCATACACCGGGGAGCTGTTTTTT. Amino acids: CASSPAPLVSYTGELFF.

The CDR3 coding sequence is TGTGCCAGCAGCCCACAGGGATTAGGGCACGAGCAGTACTTC. Translating gives CASSPQGLGHEQYF. The rearrangement uses TRBV7-9 and TRBJ2-7, with D perhaps TRBD1 (6 bases). Germline-derived CDR1 and CDR2 are SEHNR and FQNEAQ (reference sequence). The CDR3 consists of 14 residues. Trimming stripped 5 bases from V and 5 bases from J, with 16 bases between.

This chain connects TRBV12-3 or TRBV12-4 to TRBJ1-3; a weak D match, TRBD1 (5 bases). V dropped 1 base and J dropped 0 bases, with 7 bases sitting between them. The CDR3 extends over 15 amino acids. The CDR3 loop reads CASSLDRTSGNTIYF. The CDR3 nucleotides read TGTGCCAGCAGTTTAGACAGGACCTCTGGAAACACCATATATTTT.